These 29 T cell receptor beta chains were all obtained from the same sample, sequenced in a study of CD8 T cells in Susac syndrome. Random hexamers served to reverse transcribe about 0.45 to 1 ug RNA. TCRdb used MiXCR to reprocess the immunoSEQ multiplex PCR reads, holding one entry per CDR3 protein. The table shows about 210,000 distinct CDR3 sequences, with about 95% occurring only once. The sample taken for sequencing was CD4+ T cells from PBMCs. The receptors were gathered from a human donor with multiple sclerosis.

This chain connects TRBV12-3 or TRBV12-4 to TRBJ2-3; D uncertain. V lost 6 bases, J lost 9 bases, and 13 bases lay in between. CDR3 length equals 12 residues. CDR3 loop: CASSRLGLTQYF. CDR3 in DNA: TGTGCCAGCAGCCGTCTAGGATTAACGCAGTATTTT.

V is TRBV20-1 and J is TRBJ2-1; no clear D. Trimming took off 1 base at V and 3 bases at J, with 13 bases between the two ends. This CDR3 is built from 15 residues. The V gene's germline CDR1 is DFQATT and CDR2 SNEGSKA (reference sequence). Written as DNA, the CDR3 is TGCAGTGCTAGAGCCACATTAGTAGGCTACAATGAGCAGTTCTTC. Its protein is CSARATLVGYNEQFF.

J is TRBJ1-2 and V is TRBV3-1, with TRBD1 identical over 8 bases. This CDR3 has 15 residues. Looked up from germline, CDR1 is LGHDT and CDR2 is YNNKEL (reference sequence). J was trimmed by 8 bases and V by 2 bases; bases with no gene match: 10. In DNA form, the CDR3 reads TGTGCCAGCAGCCAACCGGCAGGGGGCCCGAAGGGCTACACCTTC. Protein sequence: CASSQPAGGPKGYTF.

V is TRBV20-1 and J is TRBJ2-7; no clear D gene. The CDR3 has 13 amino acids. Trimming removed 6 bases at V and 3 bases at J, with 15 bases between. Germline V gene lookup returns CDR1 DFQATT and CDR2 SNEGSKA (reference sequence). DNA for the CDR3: TGCAGTGCAAGTAGACGGAACTTCTACGAGCAGTACTTC. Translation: CSASRRNFYEQYF.

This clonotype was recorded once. Written as DNA, the CDR3 is TGTGCCAGCAGTTTAGCAGGGGCTAAGAATTCACCCCTCCACTTT. This sequence encodes CASSLAGAKNSPLHF. This chain connects TRBV12-3 or TRBV12-4 to TRBJ1-6; D is perhaps TRBD1 (5 bases). Trimming shortened V by 0 bases and J by 7 bases, and 10 bases separated the two germline ends. The length of the CDR3 is 15 residues.

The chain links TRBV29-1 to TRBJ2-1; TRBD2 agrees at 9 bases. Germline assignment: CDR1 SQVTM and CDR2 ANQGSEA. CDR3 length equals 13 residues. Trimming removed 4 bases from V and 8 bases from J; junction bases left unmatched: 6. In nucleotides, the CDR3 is TGCAGCGTTGTAGCGGGAGTTCGCTATGAGCAGTTCTTC. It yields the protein CSVVAGVRYEQFF.

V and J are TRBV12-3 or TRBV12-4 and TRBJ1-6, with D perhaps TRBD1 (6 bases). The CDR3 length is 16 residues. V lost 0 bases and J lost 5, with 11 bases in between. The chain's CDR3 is CASSLAQGSNNSPLHF. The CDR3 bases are TGTGCCAGCAGTTTAGCACAGGGCTCGAATAATTCACCCCTCCACTTT.

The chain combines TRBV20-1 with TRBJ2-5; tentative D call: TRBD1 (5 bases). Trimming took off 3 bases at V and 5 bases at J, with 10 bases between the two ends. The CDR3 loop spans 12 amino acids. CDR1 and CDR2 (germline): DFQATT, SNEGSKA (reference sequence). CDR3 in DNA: TGCAGTGCTAGGTCCAGGGTGGAGACCCAGTACTTC. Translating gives CSARSRVETQYF.

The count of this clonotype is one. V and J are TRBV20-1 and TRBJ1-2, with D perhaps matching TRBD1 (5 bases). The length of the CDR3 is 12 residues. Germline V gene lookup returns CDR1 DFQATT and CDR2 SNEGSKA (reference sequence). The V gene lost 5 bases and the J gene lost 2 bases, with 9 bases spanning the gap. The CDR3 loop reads CSAPQGNYGYTF. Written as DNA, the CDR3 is TGCAGTGCTCCCCAGGGAAACTATGGCTACACCTTC.

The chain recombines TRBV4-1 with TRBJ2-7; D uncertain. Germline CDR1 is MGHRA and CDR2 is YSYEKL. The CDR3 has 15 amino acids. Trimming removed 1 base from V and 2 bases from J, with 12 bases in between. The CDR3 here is CASSQAGGRTYEQYF. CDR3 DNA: TGCGCCAGCAGCCAAGCTGGCGGAAGAACCTACGAGCAGTACTTC.

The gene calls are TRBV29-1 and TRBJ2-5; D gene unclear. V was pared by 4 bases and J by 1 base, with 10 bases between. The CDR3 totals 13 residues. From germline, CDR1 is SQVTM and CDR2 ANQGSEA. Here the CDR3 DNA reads TGCAGCGTTGGAAGGGAAGCCCAAGAGACCCAGTACTTC. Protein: CSVGREAQETQYF.

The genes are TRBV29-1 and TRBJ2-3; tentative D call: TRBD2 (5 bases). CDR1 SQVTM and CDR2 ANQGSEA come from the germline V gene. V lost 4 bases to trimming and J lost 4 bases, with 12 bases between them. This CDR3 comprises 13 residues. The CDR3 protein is CSVGRDGSDTQYF. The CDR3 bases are TGCAGCGTTGGCCGGGATGGGTCAGATACGCAGTATTTT.

CDR3 sequence reads: CASSVAPATDEQFF. The CDR3 DNA is TGTGCCAGCAGCGTAGCCCCCGCTACCGATGAGCAGTTCTTC. The rearrangement links TRBV9 to TRBJ2-1; D call uncertain. Germline CDR1 reads SGDLS; CDR2 reads YYNGEE. Trimming left V 0 bases short and J 8 bases short, with 12 bases between. CDR3 length: 14 residues.

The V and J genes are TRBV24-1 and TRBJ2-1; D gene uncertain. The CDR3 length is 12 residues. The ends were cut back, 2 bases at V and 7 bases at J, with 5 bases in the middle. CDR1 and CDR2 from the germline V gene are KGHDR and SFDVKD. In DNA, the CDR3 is TGTGCCACCAGTGATTCCCTTAATGAGCAGTTCTTC. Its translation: CATSDSLNEQFF.

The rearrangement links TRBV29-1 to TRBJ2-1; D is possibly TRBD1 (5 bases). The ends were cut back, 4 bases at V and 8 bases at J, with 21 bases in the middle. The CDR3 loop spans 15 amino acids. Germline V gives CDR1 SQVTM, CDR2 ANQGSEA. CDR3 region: CSVGIRPLRGDEQFF. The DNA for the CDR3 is TGCAGCGTTGGTATAAGGCCACTTAGGGGCGATGAGCAGTTCTTC.

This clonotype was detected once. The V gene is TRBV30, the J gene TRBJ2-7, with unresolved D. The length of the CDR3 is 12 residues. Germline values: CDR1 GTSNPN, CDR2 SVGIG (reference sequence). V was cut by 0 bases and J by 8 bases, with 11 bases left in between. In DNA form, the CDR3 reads TGTGCCTGGAGTGTACAAGGGTCCAAGCAGTACTTC. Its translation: CAWSVQGSKQYF.

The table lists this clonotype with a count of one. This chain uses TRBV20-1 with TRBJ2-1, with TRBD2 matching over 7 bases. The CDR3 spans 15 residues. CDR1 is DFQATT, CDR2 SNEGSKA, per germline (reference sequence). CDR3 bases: TGCAGGGATAGGGTTAGCGGGCCCTCCTACAATGAGCAGTTCTTC. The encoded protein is CRDRVSGPSYNEQFF.

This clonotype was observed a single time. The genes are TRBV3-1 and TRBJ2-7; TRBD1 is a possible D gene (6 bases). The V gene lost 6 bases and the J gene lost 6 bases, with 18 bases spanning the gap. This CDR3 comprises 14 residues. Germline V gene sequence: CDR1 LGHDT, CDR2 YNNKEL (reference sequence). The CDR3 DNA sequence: TGTGCCAGCAGTCGACAACAGGGTTTTGGCGAGCAGTACTTC. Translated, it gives CASSRQQGFGEQYF.

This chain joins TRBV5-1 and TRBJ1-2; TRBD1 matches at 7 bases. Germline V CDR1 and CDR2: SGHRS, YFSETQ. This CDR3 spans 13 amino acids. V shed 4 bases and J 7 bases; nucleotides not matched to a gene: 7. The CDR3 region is CASSGDSRAGYTF. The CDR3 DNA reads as TGCGCCAGCAGCGGGGACAGCCGCGCTGGCTACACCTTC.

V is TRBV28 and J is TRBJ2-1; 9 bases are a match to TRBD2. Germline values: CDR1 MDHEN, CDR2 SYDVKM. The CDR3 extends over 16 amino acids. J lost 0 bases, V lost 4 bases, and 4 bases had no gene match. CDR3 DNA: TGTGCCAGCAGTTCCTATAGCGGGAGCTCCTACAATGAGCAGTTCTTC. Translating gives CASSSYSGSSYNEQFF.

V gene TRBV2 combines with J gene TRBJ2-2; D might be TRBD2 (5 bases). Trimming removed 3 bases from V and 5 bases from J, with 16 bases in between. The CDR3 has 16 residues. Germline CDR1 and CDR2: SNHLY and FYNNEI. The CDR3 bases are TGTGCCAGCAGTGAGGAGGCGCTCGATTTAACCGGGGAGCTGTTTTTT. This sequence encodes CASSEEALDLTGELFF. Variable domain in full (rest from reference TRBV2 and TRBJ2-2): EPEVTQTPSHQVTQMGQEVILRCVPISNHLYFYWYRQILGQKVEFLVSFYNNEISEKSEIFDDQFSVERPDGSNFTLKIRSTKLEDSAMYFCASSEEALDLTGELFFGEGSRLTVL.

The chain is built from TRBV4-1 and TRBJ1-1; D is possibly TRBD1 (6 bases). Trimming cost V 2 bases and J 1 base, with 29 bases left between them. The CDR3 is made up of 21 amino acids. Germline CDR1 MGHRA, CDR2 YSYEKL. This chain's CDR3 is CASSQRFPTGFNRGGNTEAFF. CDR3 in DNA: TGCGCCAGCAGCCAAAGATTCCCAACAGGGTTTAACCGTGGAGGGAACACTGAAGCTTTCTTT.

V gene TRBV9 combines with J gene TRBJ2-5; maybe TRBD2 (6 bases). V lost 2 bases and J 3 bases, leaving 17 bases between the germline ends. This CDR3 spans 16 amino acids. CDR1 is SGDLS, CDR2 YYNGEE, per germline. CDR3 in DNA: TGTGCCAGCAGCGTTGGTTCGTTGGAGGGGAAAGAGACCCAGTACTTC. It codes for CASSVGSLEGKETQYF.

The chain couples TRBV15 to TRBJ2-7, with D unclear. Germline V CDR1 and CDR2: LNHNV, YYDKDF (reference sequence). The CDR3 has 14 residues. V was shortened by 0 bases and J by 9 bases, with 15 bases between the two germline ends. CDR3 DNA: TGTGCCACCAGCAGAGATAGGACCCAGCCAGGGCAGTACTTC. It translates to CATSRDRTQPGQYF.

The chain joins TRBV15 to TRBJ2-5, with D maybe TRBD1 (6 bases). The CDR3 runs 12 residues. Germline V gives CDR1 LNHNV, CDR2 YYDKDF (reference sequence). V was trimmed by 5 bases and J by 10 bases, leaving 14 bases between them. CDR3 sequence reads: CATSEQGTGQYF. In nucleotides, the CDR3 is TGTGCCACCAGCGAACAGGGTACCGGCCAGTACTTC.

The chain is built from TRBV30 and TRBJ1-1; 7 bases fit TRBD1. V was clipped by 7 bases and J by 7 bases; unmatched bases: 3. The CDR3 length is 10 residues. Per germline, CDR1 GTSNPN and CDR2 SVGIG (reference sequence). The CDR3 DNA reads TGTGCCTTCGGGACAGTTGAAGCTTTCTTT. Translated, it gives CAFGTVEAFF.

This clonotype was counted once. DNA of the CDR3: TGTGCCAGCAGCTTAGTCCTGGGAACGGGAGGCTACACCTTC. It yields the protein CASSLVLGTGGYTF. V usage is TRBV13 and J usage is TRBJ1-2; no clear D. Germline lookup yields CDR1 PRHDT and CDR2 FYEKMQ (reference sequence). The CDR3 length is 14 residues. With 1 base removed from V and 8 bases from J, the gap between germline ends came to 14 bases.

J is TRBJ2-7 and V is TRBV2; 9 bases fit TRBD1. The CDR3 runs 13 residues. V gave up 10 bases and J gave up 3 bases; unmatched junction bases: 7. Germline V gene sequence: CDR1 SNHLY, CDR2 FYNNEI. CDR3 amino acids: CATSTGGSYEQYF. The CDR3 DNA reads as TGTGCCACCTCGACAGGGGGGAGCTACGAGCAGTACTTC.

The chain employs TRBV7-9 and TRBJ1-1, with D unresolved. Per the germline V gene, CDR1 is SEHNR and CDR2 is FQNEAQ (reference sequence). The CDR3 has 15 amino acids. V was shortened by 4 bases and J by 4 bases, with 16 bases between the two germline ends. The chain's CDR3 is CASSSVSGRSTEAFF. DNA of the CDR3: TGTGCCAGCAGCTCCGTATCGGGAAGGAGCACTGAAGCTTTCTTT.